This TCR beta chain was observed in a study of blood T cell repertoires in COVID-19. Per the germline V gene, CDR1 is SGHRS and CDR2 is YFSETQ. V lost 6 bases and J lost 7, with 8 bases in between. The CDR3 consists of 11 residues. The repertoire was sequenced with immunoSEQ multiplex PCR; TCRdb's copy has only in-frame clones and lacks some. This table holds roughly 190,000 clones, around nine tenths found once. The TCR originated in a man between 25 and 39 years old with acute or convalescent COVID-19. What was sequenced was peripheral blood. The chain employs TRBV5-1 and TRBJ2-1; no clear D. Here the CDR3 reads CASTFFNEQFF. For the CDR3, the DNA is TGCGCCAGCACCTTCTTTAATGAGCAGTTCTTC.